A selection of T cell receptor beta chains follows, all from one sample in a study of blood T cell repertoires in COVID-19. Data came from immunoSEQ multiplex PCR; TCRdb stores just in-frame clones and leaves some out. There are under 200,000 clones in the sample; roughly 84% occur only once, and roughly 3.2% lies in the top ten. Sequencing was carried out using PBMCs or T cells enriched from blood (not recorded which). These receptors were obtained from a woman between 25 and 40 years old who had been exposed to COVID-19. The CDR3 runs from the conserved cysteine through the conserved F or W. The D gene is left open where the match is weak. Expanded clones get a size class; other rows say once, few or many, or leave the size out.

CDR3 protein: CASSFPAGGSLGRVTDTQYF
CDR3 DNA: TGTGCCAGCAGCTTTCCAGCGGGGGGGTCGTTGGGTCGGGTAACAGATACGCAGTATTTT
clone size: .
D gene: TRBD2
V gene: TRBV9
J gene: TRBJ2-3

CDR3 protein: CASSQDRGNQPQHF
CDR3 DNA: TGTGCCAGCAGCCAGGACCGGGGAAATCAGCCCCAGCATTTT
clone size: .
D gene: .
V gene: TRBV7-2
J gene: TRBJ1-5

CDR3 protein: CASSPHVEENTEAFF
CDR3 DNA: TGTGCCAGCAGCCCGCACGTTGAGGAGAACACTGAAGCTTTCTTT
clone size: .
D gene: .
V gene: TRBV9
J gene: TRBJ1-1

CDR3 protein: CASSLPGLENEQFF
CDR3 DNA: TGTGCCAGCAGCTTACCGGGACTAGAAAATGAGCAGTTCTTC
clone size: .
D gene: TRBD2
V gene: TRBV27
J gene: TRBJ2-1

CDR3 protein: CASGLVRGTVNQPQHF
CDR3 DNA: TGTGCTAGTGGTTTGGTACGGGGGACAGTTAATCAGCCCCAGCATTTT
clone size: .
D gene: TRBD1
V gene: TRBV12-5
J gene: TRBJ1-5

CDR3 protein: CASSQGAWNEKLFF
CDR3 DNA: TGTGCCAGCTCGCAAGGAGCCTGGAATGAAAAACTGTTTTTT
clone size: .
D gene: .
V gene: TRBV18
J gene: TRBJ1-4

CDR3 protein: CSASLAGGTLLGHNEQFF
CDR3 DNA: TGCAGTGCTAGTTTAGCGGGGGGGACACTTTTAGGGCACAATGAGCAGTTCTTC
clone size: .
D gene: TRBD2
V gene: TRBV20-1
J gene: TRBJ2-1

CDR3 protein: CASSPGTGFTDTQYF
CDR3 DNA: TGTGCCAGCAGCCCCGGGACAGGCTTCACAGATACGCAGTATTTT
clone size: .
D gene: TRBD1
V gene: TRBV7-3
J gene: TRBJ2-3

CDR3 protein: CASRTGLKFFYEQYF
CDR3 DNA: TGTGCCAGCAGGACGGGACTGAAATTCTTCTACGAGCAGTACTTC
clone size: .
D gene: .
V gene: TRBV6-5
J gene: TRBJ2-7

CDR3 protein: CASSPGVGPYEQYF
CDR3 DNA: TGTGCCAGCAGCCCAGGGGTGGGGCCCTACGAGCAGTACTTC
clone size: .
D gene: .
V gene: TRBV28
J gene: TRBJ2-7

CDR3 protein: CASSPGQGRGGEKLFF
CDR3 DNA: TGTGCCAGCAGCCCAGGACAGGGGCGCGGGGGCGAAAAACTGTTTTTT
clone size: .
D gene: TRBD1
V gene: TRBV7-9
J gene: TRBJ1-4

CDR3 protein: CASSEAGNSGNTIYF
CDR3 DNA: TGTGCCAGCAGTGAGGCGGGGAACTCTGGAAACACCATATATTTT
clone size: .
D gene: .
V gene: TRBV25-1
J gene: TRBJ1-3

CDR3 protein: CASSHRTEAFF
CDR3 DNA: TGTGCCAGCAGCCACCGCACTGAAGCTTTCTTT
clone size: .
D gene: .
V gene: TRBV3-1/TRBV3-2
J gene: TRBJ1-1

CDR3 protein: CAISESDEELFF
CDR3 DNA: TGTGCCATCAGTGAGTCAGACGAGGAACTGTTTTTT
clone size: .
D gene: .
V gene: TRBV10-3
J gene: TRBJ1-4

CDR3 protein: CASSLGSAIGDEKLFF
CDR3 DNA: TGTGCCAGCAGCCTTGGCTCCGCTATCGGGGATGAAAAACTGTTTTTT
clone size: few
D gene: .
V gene: TRBV7-8
J gene: TRBJ1-4

CDR3 protein: CASSVGVDYNEQFF
CDR3 DNA: TGTGCCAGCAGCGTCGGGGTAGACTACAATGAGCAGTTCTTC
clone size: .
D gene: .
V gene: TRBV9
J gene: TRBJ2-1

CDR3 protein: CASSPRGGDGYTF
CDR3 DNA: TGTGCCAGCAGCCCTCGGGGAGGGGATGGCTACACCTTC
clone size: .
D gene: .
V gene: TRBV6-2/TRBV6-3
J gene: TRBJ1-2

CDR3 protein: CASSEIVAGGYGAGELFF
CDR3 DNA: TGTGCCAGCAGTGAAATTGTGGCAGGGGGCTACGGGGCCGGGGAGCTGTTTTTT
clone size: .
D gene: TRBD1
V gene: TRBV6-1
J gene: TRBJ2-2

CDR3 protein: CASSQLAIRAHTQYF
CDR3 DNA: TGTGCCAGCAGCCAACTAGCGATTAGGGCACATACGCAGTATTTT
clone size: .
D gene: .
V gene: TRBV3-1/TRBV3-2
J gene: TRBJ2-3

CDR3 protein: CASRVDRNNEQFF
CDR3 DNA: TGTGCCAGCAGAGTCGACAGAAACAATGAGCAGTTCTTC
clone size: .
D gene: .
V gene: TRBV25-1
J gene: TRBJ2-1